These T cell receptor beta chains were read from a single sample in a study of early T cells in non-severe SARS-CoV-2 infection. Via MiXCR, TCRdb re-called the 5' RACE reads, giving one row per CDR3 protein. The sample lists over 85,000 distinct CDR3 sequences, less than 15% occurring once. The sample taken for sequencing was whole blood. These receptors originate from an adult who was a healthcare worker with PCR-confirmed SARS-CoV-2 infection or an uninfected control (not recorded which). Both conserved end residues are part of each CDR3. The order of the fields is V gene, D gene, CDR3 length, J gene, clone size, CDR3 DNA, CDR3 protein. A D gene is named only where the DNA matches it firmly. Not every row has a clone size; where given, it reads once, few, many or a size class.

>TRBV3-1|.|14|TRBJ1-5|.
TGTGCCAGCAGCCAAGAGCGGATCAATCAGCCCCAGCATTTT
CASSQERINQPQHF
>TRBV20-1|.|14|TRBJ1-2|few
TGCAGTGCCGGAAGCGGGGACCCCGCCTATGGCTACACCTTC
CSAGSGDPAYGYTF
>TRBV7-2|.|13|TRBJ2-1|many
TGTGCCAGCGGCTTAGGCGGGTACAATGAGCAGTTCTTC
CASGLGGYNEQFF
>TRBV10-3|TRBD2|16|TRBJ2-3|few
TGTGCCATCAGTGAGTCGTGGCGGGAGGTCACAGATACGCAGTATTTT
CAISESWREVTDTQYF
>TRBV29-1|TRBD1|12|TRBJ2-4|.
TGCAGCGTTACGGACAGGGGTGACATTCAGTACTTC
CSVTDRGDIQYF
>TRBV7-9|.|12|TRBJ1-6|many
TGTGCCAGCAGCTTAGAGGGGTCACCCCTCCACTTT
CASSLEGSPLHF
>TRBV28|.|13|TRBJ1-1|many
TGTGCCAGCAGTTTAGACCTGGGGACTGAAGCTTTCTTT
CASSLDLGTEAFF
>TRBV20-1|.|14|TRBJ2-7|.
TGCAGTGCTAGCCAGGGGACGGGCGGGATCGAGCAGTACTTC
CSASQGTGGIEQYF
>TRBV20-1|.|17|TRBJ2-3|few
TGCAGTGCATGGGCTGTGGTCCGGGACTCCCTGGGAGATACGCAGTATTTT
CSAWAVVRDSLGDTQYF
>TRBV3-1|.|14|TRBJ2-7|.
TGTGCCAGCAGCCAAGGCGTTGCCGTCTACGAGCAGTACTTC
CASSQGVAVYEQYF
>TRBV7-9|.|12|TRBJ2-5|.
TGTGCCAGCAGCTCAAGTACAGAGACCCAGTACTTC
CASSSSTETQYF
>TRBV11-3|TRBD1|14|TRBJ2-5|.
TGTGCCAGCAGCATAACAGGGGTCCAAGAGACCCAGTACTTC
CASSITGVQETQYF
>TRBV18|TRBD1|16|TRBJ1-4|many
TGTGCCAGCTCACCGGCAGAGGGGGCGATGAATGAAAAACTGTTTTTT
CASSPAEGAMNEKLFF
>TRBV28|.|14|TRBJ2-7|few
TGTGCCAGCAGTTTAGGGGATCTCCGGATTGAGCAGTACTTC
CASSLGDLRIEQYF
>TRBV12-3/TRBV12-4|.|13|TRBJ2-7|few
TGTGCCAGCATGGAGGGGAGCTCCTACGAGCAGTACTTC
CASMEGSSYEQYF
>TRBV4-3|.|14|TRBJ1-5|few
TGCGCCAGCAGCCAAGATACGGACACGGGGCCCCAGCATTTT
CASSQDTDTGPQHF
>TRBV7-8|TRBD1|14|TRBJ1-1|.
TGTGCCAGCAGCTCCGAATCAGGGGGCGTGGAGGCTTTCTTT
CASSSESGGVEAFF
>TRBV6-6|.|15|TRBJ1-1|many
TGTGCCAGCAGTGAACCAGGGGCTGCTACCACTGAAGCTTTCTTT
CASSEPGAATTEAFF
>TRBV27|.|14|TRBJ2-7|few
TGTGCCAGCAGTTCCCCCAGGAACTCCTACGAGCAGTACTTC
CASSSPRNSYEQYF
>TRBV7-9|TRBD1|14|TRBJ1-2|.
TGTGCCAGCAGCTCGACAGGGGGAGATGGGGGCTACACCTTC
CASSSTGGDGGYTF
>TRBV7-9|.|15|TRBJ2-1|.
TGTGCCAGCAGCTTAGGGGCCGCGGCGAGGAATGAGCAGTTCTTC
CASSLGAAARNEQFF
>TRBV29-1|.|13|TRBJ2-1|many
TGCAGCGTTGTTTATTGGGTCCTCAATGAGCAGTTCTTC
CSVVYWVLNEQFF
>TRBV4-3|.|13|TRBJ1-3|many
TGCGCCAGCAGCCAAGATATGAGAAACACCATATATTTT
CASSQDMRNTIYF
>TRBV6-5|TRBD2|15|TRBJ2-7|many
TGTGCCAGCAGTTATCGGACGGGAGGCTCCTACGAGCAGTACTTC
CASSYRTGGSYEQYF
>TRBV15|TRBD1|13|TRBJ1-1|.
TGTGCCACCAATGACAGGGGGAACACTGAAGCTTTCTTT
CATNDRGNTEAFF
>TRBV4-3|.|15|TRBJ1-6|few
TGCGCCAGCAGCCAAGAGAGGCGGATTAATTCACCCCTCCACTTT
CASSQERRINSPLHF
>TRBV11-2|TRBD1|15|TRBJ2-7|few
TGTGCCAGCAGCTGGCCCGGGACAGTTGTAGGGGAGCAGTACTTC
CASSWPGTVVGEQYF
>TRBV7-8|.|14|TRBJ2-5|.
TGTGCCAGCAGCTCTCAGCGGTACCAAGAGACCCAGTACTTC
CASSSQRYQETQYF
>TRBV7-9|TRBD1|14|TRBJ2-7|.
TGTGCCAGCAGCTTGGACAGGGGATCGCGCGAGCAGTACTTC
CASSLDRGSREQYF
>TRBV11-2|TRBD1|15|TRBJ2-7|.
TGTGCCAGCAGCTTAAGGGGACAGGGGATCTACGAGCAGTACTTC
CASSLRGQGIYEQYF
>TRBV29-1|TRBD2|15|TRBJ2-3|few
TGCAGCGTAATTTTGGCGGGAGGGCCGACAGATACGCAGTATTTT
CSVILAGGPTDTQYF
>TRBV28|TRBD1|15|TRBJ2-5|few
TGTGCCAGCATCAGGACAGGGGGGATCCAAGAGACCCAGTACTTC
CASIRTGGIQETQYF
>TRBV10-3|.|13|TRBJ1-5|.
TGTGCCACTGCGGACAGTCAACAACAGCCCCAGCATTTT
CATADSQQQPQHF
>TRBV7-9|TRBD2|15|TRBJ2-1|many
TGTGCCAGCAGCTTAGGGACTAGCGTATACAATGAGCAGTTCTTC
CASSLGTSVYNEQFF
>TRBV19|.|14|TRBJ2-2|many
TGTGCCAGTAGTATAGATCAGAACACCGGGGAGCTGTTTTTT
CASSIDQNTGELFF
>TRBV12-3/TRBV12-4|TRBD2|17|TRBJ2-3|.
TGTGCCAGCAGTCCGCAGGGAGGCGGGAGGGCCGGGGATACGCAGTATTTT
CASSPQGGGRAGDTQYF
>TRBV4-1|.|14|TRBJ2-4|many
TGCGCCAGCAGCCAAGGTCCGGGTGAGAACATTCAGTACTTC
CASSQGPGENIQYF
>TRBV19|TRBD1|15|TRBJ1-1|many
TGTGCCAGTAGTATGGGGACAGGGGCGGCCACTGAAGCTTTCTTT
CASSMGTGAATEAFF
>TRBV11-2|.|14|TRBJ2-2|.
TGTGCCAGCAGCTTAATAGGAGATTCCGGGGAGCTGTTTTTT
CASSLIGDSGELFF
>TRBV28|TRBD2|14|TRBJ2-5|.
TGTGCCAGCAGTGATAGCGGGGGTAAAGAGACCCAGTACTTC
CASSDSGGKETQYF
>TRBV4-1|.|15|TRBJ2-3|few
TGCGCCAGCAGCCAAGTTGGCGTTGTCACAGATACGCAGTATTTT
CASSQVGVVTDTQYF
>TRBV7-2|TRBD1|14|TRBJ2-7|.
TGTGCCAGCAGCGGCGGGGGGACAGGGGTCGAGCAGTACTTC
CASSGGGTGVEQYF
>TRBV5-1|TRBD1|16|TRBJ2-7|many
TGCGCCAGCAGCTTGGCCCCTGGGACAGGCCCTTACGAGCAGTACTTC
CASSLAPGTGPYEQYF
>TRBV28|TRBD1|13|TRBJ2-7|.
TGTGCCAGCAGGGACAGGGGGCTCCACGAGCAGTACTTC
CASRDRGLHEQYF
>TRBV30|.|13|TRBJ2-1|once
TGTGCCTGGAGTGTAGTACTAGCTGGTGAGCAGTTCTTC
CAWSVVLAGEQFF
>TRBV7-3|.|15|TRBJ1-1|few
TGTGCCAGCAGCCCACAGGGAGGCGTTGACACTGAAGCTTTCTTT
CASSPQGGVDTEAFF
>TRBV27|.|14|TRBJ2-4|many
TGTGCCAGTAAAGGTGCAGGAGAGTGGGACATTCAGTACTTC
CASKGAGEWDIQYF
>TRBV12-3/TRBV12-4|.|12|TRBJ2-4|few
TGTGCCAGCAGTTCTAGGGGGTTCATTCAGTACTTC
CASSSRGFIQYF
>TRBV14|.|14|TRBJ2-2|many
TGTGCCAGCAGTCGGAGTATCTACACCGGGGAGCTGTTTTTT
CASSRSIYTGELFF
>TRBV29-1|.|12|TRBJ2-5|once
TGCAGCGCAGAAAGACTCGGGGAGACCCAGTACTTC
CSAERLGETQYF
>TRBV11-2|.|12|TRBJ2-1|many
TGTGCCAGCAGCTTAGGGCGCAATGAGCAGTTCTTC
CASSLGRNEQFF
>TRBV6-1|.|11|TRBJ2-1|many
TGTGCCAGCAGTGCAACTTTTACTGGGTTCTTC
CASSATFTGFF
>TRBV7-2|.|16|TRBJ2-2|few
TGTGCCAGCAGCTTAGCGGGCGGACAGAACACCGGGGAGCTGTTTTTT
CASSLAGGQNTGELFF
>TRBV25-1|.|13|TRBJ1-2|.
TGTGCCAGCAGTTTAGGACGGGGCTATGGCTACACCTTC
CASSLGRGYGYTF